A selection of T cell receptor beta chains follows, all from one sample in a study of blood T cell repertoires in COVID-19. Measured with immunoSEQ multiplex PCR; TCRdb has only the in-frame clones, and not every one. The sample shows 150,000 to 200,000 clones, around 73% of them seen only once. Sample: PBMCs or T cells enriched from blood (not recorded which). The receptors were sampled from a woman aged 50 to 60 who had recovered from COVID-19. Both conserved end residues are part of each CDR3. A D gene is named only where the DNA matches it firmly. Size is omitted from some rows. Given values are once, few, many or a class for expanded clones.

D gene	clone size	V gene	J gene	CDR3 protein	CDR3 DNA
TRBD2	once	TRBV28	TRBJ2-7	CASTLTGGFDYEQYF	TGTGCCAGCACCCTAACGGGGGGGTTTGACTACGAGCAGTACTTC
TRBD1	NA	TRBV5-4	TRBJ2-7	CASSLGQGVMYEQYF	TGTGCCAGCAGCTTGGGGCAGGGGGTGATGTACGAGCAGTACTTC
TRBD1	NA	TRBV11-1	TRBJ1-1	CASSSQGPGTEAFF	TGTGCCAGCAGCTCACAGGGGCCTGGGACTGAAGCTTTCTTT
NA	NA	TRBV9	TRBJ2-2	CASSPHLDSHTGELFF	TGTGCCAGCAGCCCCCATTTGGACTCTCACACCGGGGAGCTGTTTTTT
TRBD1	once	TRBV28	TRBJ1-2	CASSPVGTGINYGYTF	TGTGCCAGCAGTCCAGTCGGGACAGGGATTAACTATGGCTACACCTTC
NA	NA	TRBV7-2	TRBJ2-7	CASSQPTSTGEQYF	TGTGCCAGCAGTCAACCAACTTCTACGGGGGAGCAGTACTTC
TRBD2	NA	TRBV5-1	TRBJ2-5	CASSLTTSEETQYF	TGCGCCAGCAGCTTGACGACTAGCGAGGAGACCCAGTACTTC
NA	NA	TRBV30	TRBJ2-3	CAWSRGTSTDTQYF	TGTGCCTGGAGTAGGGGAACCAGCACAGATACGCAGTATTTT
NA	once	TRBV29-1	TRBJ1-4	CSVQVNEKLFF	TGCAGCGTTCAGGTGAATGAAAAACTGTTTTTT
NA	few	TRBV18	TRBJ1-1	CASSPSIRNTEAFF	TGTGCCAGCTCACCATCGATCAGGAACACTGAAGCTTTCTTT
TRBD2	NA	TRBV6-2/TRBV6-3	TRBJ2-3	CASSLAGAGTDTQYF	TGTGCCAGCAGTCTAGCGGGAGCTGGGACAGATACGCAGTATTTT
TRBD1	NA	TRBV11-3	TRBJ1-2	CASSDPPGQGRSYGYTF	TGTGCCAGCAGCGATCCTCCGGGACAGGGAAGGAGCTATGGCTACACCTTC
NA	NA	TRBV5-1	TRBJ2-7	CASGVLGRESYEQYF	TGCGCCAGCGGAGTACTGGGACGGGAGTCCTACGAGCAGTACTTC
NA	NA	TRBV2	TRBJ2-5	CASSESETQYF	TGTGCCAGCAGTGAATCGGAGACCCAGTACTTC
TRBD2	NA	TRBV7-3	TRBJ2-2	CASSWATSGSGELFF	TGTGCCAGCAGCTGGGCGACTAGCGGCTCCGGGGAGCTGTTTTTT
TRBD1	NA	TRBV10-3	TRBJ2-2	CAISEGQGNTGELFF	TGTGCCATCAGTGAAGGACAGGGGAACACCGGGGAGCTGTTTTTT
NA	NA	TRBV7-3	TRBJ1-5	CASSPDRGQPQHF	TGTGCCAGCAGCCCCGACAGAGGCCAGCCCCAGCATTTT
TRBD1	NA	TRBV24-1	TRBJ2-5	CATSEPGGVETQYF	TGTGCCACCAGTGAACCAGGGGGCGTAGAGACCCAGTACTTC
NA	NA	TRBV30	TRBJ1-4	CAWSVEAVSNEKLFF	TGTGCCTGGAGTGTAGAGGCAGTCAGTAATGAAAAACTGTTTTTT
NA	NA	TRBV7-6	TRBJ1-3	CASRGTGNTIYF	TGTGCCAGCCGCGGGACTGGAAACACCATATATTTT
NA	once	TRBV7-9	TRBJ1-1	CASSLVFQGVLNTEAFF	TGTGCCAGCAGCTTAGTATTCCAGGGCGTTCTGAACACTGAAGCTTTCTTT
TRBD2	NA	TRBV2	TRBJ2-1	CASRGGTNNEQFF	TGTGCCAGCAGGGGGGGGACCAACAATGAGCAGTTCTTC
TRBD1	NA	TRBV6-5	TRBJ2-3	CASSYSSGRGPDTQYF	TGTGCCAGCAGTTACTCGAGCGGCAGGGGGCCTGATACGCAGTATTTT
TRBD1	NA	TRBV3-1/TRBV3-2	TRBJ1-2	CASSQEYRGGGYGYTF	TGTGCCAGCAGCCAAGAATACAGGGGAGGAGGCTATGGCTACACCTTC
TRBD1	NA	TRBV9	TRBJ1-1	CASSPRTGTVRTEAFF	TGTGCCAGCAGCCCAAGGACAGGGACGGTGCGAACTGAAGCTTTCTTT
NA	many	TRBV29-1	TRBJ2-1	CSLTERSPANEQFF	TGCAGCCTCACTGAGCGGTCCCCCGCCAATGAGCAGTTCTTC
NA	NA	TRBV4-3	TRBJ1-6	CASSQDGQGPNSPLHF	TGCGCCAGCAGCCAAGATGGGCAGGGTCCAAATTCACCCCTCCACTTT
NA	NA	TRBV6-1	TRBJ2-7	CASSERAGPPSEQYF	TGTGCCAGCAGTGAAAGGGCGGGGCCCCCCTCTGAGCAGTACTTC
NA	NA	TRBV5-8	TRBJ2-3	CASSLSGDTQYF	TGTGCCAGCAGCCTTAGCGGAGATACGCAGTATTTT
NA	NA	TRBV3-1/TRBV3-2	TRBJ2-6	CASSQVRGPSQNALTF	TGTGCCAGCAGCCAAGTCAGGGGACCTTCGCAAAACGCCCTGACTTTC
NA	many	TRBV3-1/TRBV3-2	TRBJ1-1	CASSHLLEGRRTEAFF	TGTGCCAGCAGCCACCTCTTGGAGGGGAGAAGGACTGAAGCTTTCTTT
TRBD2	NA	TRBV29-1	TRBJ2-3	CSASGRAGTDTQYF	TGCAGCGCTAGCGGGAGGGCCGGGACAGATACGCAGTATTTT
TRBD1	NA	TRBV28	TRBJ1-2	CASSLRQGAPGYGYTF	TGTGCCAGCAGTTTGAGGCAGGGGGCGCCGGGCTATGGCTACACCTTC
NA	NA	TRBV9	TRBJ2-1	CASSVSGPAVYNEQFF	TGTGCCAGCAGCGTATCCGGGCCAGCGGTCTACAATGAGCAGTTCTTC
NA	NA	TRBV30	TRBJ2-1	CAWSEGWTPNEQFF	TGTGCCTGGAGTGAGGGATGGACACCAAATGAGCAGTTCTTC
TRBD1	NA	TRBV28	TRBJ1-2	CASNNRGPDYGYTF	TGTGCCAGCAATAACAGGGGGCCGGACTATGGCTACACCTTC
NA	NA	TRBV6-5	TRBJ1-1	CASLRGTEAFF	TGTGCCAGCCTCAGAGGCACTGAAGCTTTCTTT
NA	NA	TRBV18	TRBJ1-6	CASSPPGTGDNSPLHF	TGTGCCAGCTCACCACCGGGGACGGGAGATAATTCACCCCTCCACTTT
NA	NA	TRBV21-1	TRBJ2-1	CASMLKQREESKFF	TGTGCCAGCATGCTAAAACAGCGGGAGGAATCTAAGTTCTTC
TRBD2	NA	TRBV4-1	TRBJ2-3	CASSQDPLEGLAEGQDTQYF	TGCGCCAGCAGCCAAGATCCGCTGGAGGGACTAGCGGAGGGACAAGATACGCAGTATTTT
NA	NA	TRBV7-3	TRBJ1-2	CASSLEGQGGGYTF	TGTGCCAGCAGCCTGGAGGGCCAGGGAGGTGGCTACACCTTC
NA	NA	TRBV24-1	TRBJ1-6	CATSDPRFSSYNSPLHF	TGTGCCACCAGTGACCCCAGGTTTAGCTCCTATAATTCACCCCTCCACTTT